Below are 10 T cell receptor beta chains sequenced from a single sample in a study of tissue T cells after allogeneic stem cell transplantation (dated by TCRdb to the early 2020s). Receptor libraries were prepared by the immunoSEQ multiplex PCR assay. TCRdb provides this immuneACCESS table in a form limited to in-frame rearrangements. Some clones are lacking; in checked studies, under half of them reflect an unresolved V gene, and why the rest are absent is not known. The sample has roughly 5,000 clones on record, roughly 49% of them singletons. The ten biggest clones cover roughly 10% of the sample. Interpreted using the paper, the time point label stands for: mouse harvest day 7 after allogeneic transplant. Each mouse graft consisted of 10^7 T-cell-depleted bone marrow cells plus 10^6 splenic CD5+ T cells and was given by tail vein injection. The sample comprised gut tissue. These receptors came from a female BALB/c mouse given C57BL/6 T cells with graft-versus-host disease after an allogeneic hematopoietic cell transplant.

A remark on this clone: The listed genes are named as in mouse. Coverage ceases 1 residue before the CDR3 finishes, and the germline J gene fills in the end. The V call is TRBV13-3, the J call TRBJ2-1; 8 bases are shared with TRBD2. The CDR3 loop spans 17 amino acids. J was trimmed by 0 bases and V by 0 bases; bases with no gene match: 5. CDR1 is NNHDY and CDR2 is SYVADS in the germline V gene. The DNA read from the CDR3 is TGTGCCAGCAGTGATGCACGGGGGGGGCTTAACTATGCTGAGCAGTTC. Translating it yields CASSDARGGLNYAEQF. The entire CDR3 protein reads CASSDARGGLNYAEQFF.

For this clone: Gene names and germline refer to mouse. The read comes to an end 1 residue before the CDR3 does, leaving the germline J gene to fill in the end. This chain links TRBV26 with TRBJ2-7; 10 bases agree with TRBD1. There are 14 residues in the CDR3. Germline CDR1 is KGHPV and CDR2 is FQNQEV (reference sequence). V shed 3 bases, J shed 5 bases, and the junction held 4 bases outside the gene matches. The part of the CDR3 DNA that was read is TGTGCCAGCAGTCTCCGGGACAGGGGTCATGAACAGTAC. Translating gives CASSLRDRGHEQY. The entire CDR3 sequence reads CASSLRDRGHEQYF.

As concerns this clone: Genes and germline are mouse. The read ends 1 residue early relative to the CDR3; the germline J gene fills the gap. The chain carries TRBV29 and TRBJ1-6; 10 bases match TRBD1. TRBJ1-6 is sorted into the ORF group, with uncertain function. The CDR3 contains 15 residues. Trimming cost V 4 bases and J 4 bases; bases outside gene matches: 1. Germline CDR1 is MSHET and CDR2 is SYDVDS. The CDR3 sequence: CASSSGQGYNSPLYF. CDR3 DNA, as far as it was read: TGTGCTAGCAGTTCGGGACAGGGGTATAATTCGCCCCTCTAC.

This clone occurred once. Genes and germline are mouse. The read gets to within 1 residue of the CDR3 end, and the germline J gene fills in the rest. The chain has TRBV19 and TRBJ1-3, with 8 bases fitting TRBD1. Per the germline V gene, CDR1 is FNHDT and CDR2 is SITEND (reference sequence). The V and J ends lost 10 bases and 2 bases, in that order; junction bases with no gene match: 8. The CDR3 runs to 14 residues. CDR3 DNA (partial): TGTGCCTCTCGACAGGGGAGCCCTGGAAATACGCTCTAT. It yields the protein CASRQGSPGNTLY. The CDR3 as a whole reads CASRQGSPGNTLYF.

Points on this clone: Gene names follow the mouse nomenclature. The read stops 1 residue short of the end of the CDR3; the missing end is completed from the germline J gene. V and J are TRBV3 and TRBJ2-4; 9 nucleotides align to TRBD1. The length of the CDR3 is 14 residues. Germline CDR1 SNHLY, CDR2 FYNGKV (reference sequence). V trimming: 5 bases; J trimming: 2 bases; junction bases outside the gene matches: 2. CDR3 bases read: TGTGCCAGCAGCCCACAGGGGGCTCAAAACACCTTGTAC. Protein sequence: CASSPQGAQNTLY. The entire CDR3 is CASSPQGAQNTLYF.

This clone is judged large. Gene labels here are mouse ones. The DNA ends 1 residue before the CDR3 does, and the rest of the CDR3 is filled in from the germline J gene. The chain recombines TRBV26 with TRBJ1-3; D is undetermined. Per germline, CDR1 KGHPV and CDR2 FQNQEV (reference sequence). The CDR3 runs 13 residues. Trimming cost V 4 bases and J 0 bases, with 4 bases left between them. The part of the CDR3 DNA that was read is TGTGCCAGCAGTCGATTTTCTGGAAATACGCTCTAT. It is translated as CASSRFSGNTLY. The entire CDR3 protein is CASSRFSGNTLYF.

For this clone: Each gene name is a mouse one. The read halts 1 residue ahead of the CDR3 end, with the missing end drawn from the germline J gene. The rearrangement links TRBV26 to TRBJ1-4, with D hard to call. V was clipped by 3 bases and J by 4 bases, with 6 bases between them. CDR1 and CDR2 from the germline V gene are KGHPV and FQNQEV (reference sequence). This CDR3 region has 13 residues. CDR3 region: CASSLASNERLFF. The DNA read from the CDR3 is TGTGCCAGCAGTCTAGCCAGCAACGAAAGATTATTT.

On this clone: Mouse gene names and germline throughout. The CDR3 end is not reached by the read, which stops 1 residue before it; the germline J gene fills it in. The chain recombines TRBV26 with TRBJ1-1; the D is unclear. CDR1 and CDR2 from the germline V gene are KGHPV and FQNQEV (reference sequence). V was pared by 6 bases and J by 0 bases, with 8 bases between. The CDR3 extends over 13 amino acids. The CDR3 DNA, read in part, is TGTGCCAGCAGCCTCAATGCAAACACAGAAGTCTTC. It translates to CASSLNANTEVF. The full CDR3 reads CASSLNANTEVFF.

Worth noting for this clone: Gene and germline names: mouse. Partial CDR3 DNA: TGTGCCTGGAGTCGGGACAGGGGGCGGGAACAGTAC. Amino acids: CAWSRDRGREQY. In full, the CDR3 is CAWSRDRGREQYF. This chain uses TRBV31 with TRBJ2-7, with 12 nucleotides matching TRBD1. Sequencing ends 1 residue short of the CDR3 end; the germline J gene provides the rest. Per the germline V gene, CDR1 is GKSSPN and CDR2 is SITVG. The ends lost 1 base at V and 7 bases at J; junction bases unmatched: 2. This CDR3 comprises 13 residues. Together with reference TRBV31 and TRBJ2-7, the CDR3 gives the full variable domain: AQTIHQWPVAEIKAVGSPLSLGCTIKGKSSPNLYWYWQATGGTLQQLFYSITVGQVESVVQLNLSASRPKDDQFILSTEKLLLSHSGFYLCAWSRDRGREQYFGPGTRLTVL.

To note about this clone: All gene names here are mouse names. The CDR3 goes on 1 residue after the read ends, and that part is filled in from the germline J gene. J is TRBJ2-4 and V is TRBV12-1; D not resolved. Germline lookup yields CDR1 SGHSN and CDR2 HYEKVE. This CDR3 is 13 amino acids long. V lost 3 bases, J lost 0 bases, and 6 bases lay in between. The CDR3 protein is CASSGGSQNTLYF. The DNA read from the CDR3 is TGTGCCAGCTCTGGAGGGAGTCAAAACACCTTGTAC.